This T cell receptor (beta chain) was documented in a study of blood T cell repertoires in COVID-19. As for the study in general: Donors in the United States, Italy and Spain gave samples during acute or convalescent COVID-19.

The CDR3 sequence is 16 residues long. Looked up from germline, CDR1 is SGHVS and CDR2 is FQNEAQ. V lost 5 bases to trimming and J lost 0 bases, with 11 bases between them. The authors' processing: By means of reference gene primer amplification, nucleated cell counts were estimated. The method was immunoSEQ multiplex PCR; TCRdb's version includes in-frame clones alone and lacks a portion of them. The DNA gave D and trimming, while V, J and clone size come from that table. The sample has around 180,000 clones; 75% to 85% are singletons. This TCR derives from a human donor in a cohort sampled during active COVID-19. The chain employs TRBV7-8 and TRBJ2-6; D gene uncertain. The sample taken for sequencing was peripheral blood. The CDR3: CASSVTRHSGANVLTF. DNA for the CDR3: TGTGCCAGCAGCGTTACCCGACACTCTGGGGCCAACGTCCTGACTTTC.